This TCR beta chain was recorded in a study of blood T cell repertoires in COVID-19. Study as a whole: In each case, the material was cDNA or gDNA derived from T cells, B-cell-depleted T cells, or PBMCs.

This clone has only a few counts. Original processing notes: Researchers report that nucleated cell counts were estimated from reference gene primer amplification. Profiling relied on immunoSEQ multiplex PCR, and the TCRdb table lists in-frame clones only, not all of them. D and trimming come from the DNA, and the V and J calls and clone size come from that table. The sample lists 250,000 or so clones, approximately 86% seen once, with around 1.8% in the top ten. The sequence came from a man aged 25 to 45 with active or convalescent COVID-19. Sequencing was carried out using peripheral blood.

Here the CDR3 reads CASRDGTASNQPQHF. The DNA for the CDR3 is TGTGCCAGCAGAGATGGGACAGCTAGCAATCAGCCCCAGCATTTT. The chain joins TRBV2 to TRBJ1-5, with TRBD1 matching 7 bases. CDR3 length: 15 amino acids. Germline-derived CDR1 and CDR2 are SNHLY and FYNNEI. The J segment lost 0 bases and the V segment lost 6 bases, leaving 5 bases of the junction unmatched.